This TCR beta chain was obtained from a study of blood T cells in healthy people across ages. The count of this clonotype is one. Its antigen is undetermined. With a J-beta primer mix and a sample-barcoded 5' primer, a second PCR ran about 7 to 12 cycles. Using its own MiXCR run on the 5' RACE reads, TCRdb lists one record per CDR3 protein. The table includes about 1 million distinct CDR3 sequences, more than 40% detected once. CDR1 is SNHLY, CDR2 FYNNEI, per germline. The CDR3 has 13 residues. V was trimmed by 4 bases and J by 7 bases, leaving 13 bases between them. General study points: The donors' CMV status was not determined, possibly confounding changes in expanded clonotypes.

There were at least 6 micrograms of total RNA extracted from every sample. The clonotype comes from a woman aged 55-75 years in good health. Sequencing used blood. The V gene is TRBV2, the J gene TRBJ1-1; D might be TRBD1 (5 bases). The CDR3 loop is CASSAPSGIEAFF. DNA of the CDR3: TGTGCCAGCAGTGCGCCCTCAGGGATTGAAGCTTTCTTT.